Below are 27 T cell receptor beta chains sequenced from a single sample in a study of tumor-infiltrating lymphocytes in glioblastoma multiforme. Three nested ARM-PCR rounds with V-beta and C-beta primers built TCRB libraries. TCRdb fed the multiplex PCR reads into MiXCR, producing one record per CDR3 protein. The repertoire has about 10,000 distinct CDR3 sequences, about 70% of them found once; the top ten carry 75% to 80%. Input material: brain tumor tissue. Receptor source: a male donor with glioblastoma.

Details on this clonotype: As the CDR3 is not closed by the conserved phenylalanine or tryptophan, this likely results from a read error. It is unclear where the CDR3 begins or ends on the DNA, so no DNA is shown, and the CDR3 is as TCRdb lists it. V and J are TRBV20-1 and TRBJ2-2. The CDR3 has 14 residues if both end residues are counted. The germline gives CDR1 DFQATT, CDR2 SNEGSKA (reference sequence). CDR3 sequence: CSARDLTGTGELFY.

This clonotype showed up just once. The junction departs from germline at one end; a sequencing error may be responsible. J is TRBJ1-2 and V is TRBV11-2; no clear D gene. The V gene's germline CDR1 is SGHAT and CDR2 FQNNGV. The CDR3 contains 14 residues. CDR3 residues: CASSVERSYYGYTF. As DNA, the CDR3 is TGTGCCAGCAGCGTAGAAAGATCGTACTATGGCTACACCTTC.

The CDR3 loop is CASSLDASGPYRQYF. CDR3 in DNA: TGCGCCAGCAGCTTGGACGCTAGCGGGCCCTACCGGCAGTACTTC. The rearrangement uses TRBV5-1 and TRBJ2-7, with 8 bases fitting TRBD2. CDR3 size: 15 residues. Losses at the gene ends were 0 bases for V and 9 bases for J; bases not matched to a gene: 11. The germline gives CDR1 SGHRS, CDR2 YFSETQ. Full variable domain (missing parts from reference TRBV5-1 and TRBJ2-7): KAGVTQTPRYLIKTRGQQVTLSCSPISGHRSVSWYQQTPGQGLQFLFEYFSETQRNKGNFPGRFSGRQFSNSRSEMNVSTLELGDSALYLCASSLDASGPYRQYFGPGTRLTVT.

A note on this clonotype: A much larger clone lies one base from this, so it may be a read error. The gene calls are TRBV20-1 and TRBJ1-5; D might be TRBD1 (5 bases). This CDR3 has 13 amino acids. CDR1 and CDR2 (germline): DFQATT, SNEGSKA (reference sequence). The CDR3 DNA is TGCAATGCCGTTTTTAAGGGGAATCAGCCCCAGCATTTT. Its protein is CNAVFKGNQPQHF.

As regards this clonotype: The CDR3 ends on some other residue instead of the conserved phenylalanine or tryptophan, so this is likely a read error. The chain combines TRBV5-4 with TRBJ2-1, with 8 bases fitting TRBD1. V trimming: 2 bases; J trimming: 6 bases; junction bases outside the gene matches: 7. Germline V gene lookup returns CDR1 SGHNT and CDR2 YYREEE (reference sequence). This CDR3 region has 15 residues. CDR3 coding DNA: TGTGCCAGCAGCTTCGCTACAGGGGGTTTCAATGAGCAGTTCCTC. The encoded protein is CASSFATGGFNEQFL.

This chain links TRBV12-5 with TRBJ2-1; D is ambiguous. The CDR3 totals 12 residues. CDR1 LGHNT and CDR2 FRNRAP come from the germline V gene. Between the trimmed V and J ends, which lost 2 bases and 6 bases, there was a span of 5 bases. The CDR3 bases are TGTGCTAGTGGTTTGAGCTTCAATGAGCAGTTCTTC. Protein product: CASGLSFNEQFF.

Points on this clonotype: In this CDR3 the conserved last residue, phenylalanine or tryptophan, is missing, so a read error is likely. The chain recombines TRBV6-1 with TRBJ2-7; weak D call: TRBD1 (6 bases). The V gene's germline CDR1 is MNHNS and CDR2 SASEGT. There are 15 residues in the CDR3. DNA for the CDR3: TGTGCCAGCCGTGAATCTTTCGGACAGCCTTACGAGCAGTACCTC. Translated: CASRESFGQPYEQYL.

Concerning this clonotype: Without the conserved terminal phenylalanine or tryptophan, this CDR3 likely stems from a read error. Because the CDR3's place on the DNA is in doubt, the DNA is left out and the CDR3 is given as listed by TCRdb. This chain links TRBV11-2 with TRBJ2-7. Per the germline V gene, CDR1 is SGHAT and CDR2 is FQNNGV. The CDR3 length is 13 residues, termini included. This chain's CDR3 is CASSRGLTYEQYL.

This rearrangement joins TRBV20-1 to TRBJ2-1; maybe TRBD2 (6 bases). The CDR3 has 12 residues. Trimming removed 5 bases at V and 8 bases at J, with 13 bases between. Germline V gene sequence: CDR1 DFQATT, CDR2 SNEGSKA (reference sequence). CDR3: CSADLRRDEQFF. For the CDR3, the DNA is TGCAGTGCTGACCTCCGGAGGGATGAGCAGTTCTTC.

The genes are TRBV6-5 and TRBJ1-1; D may be TRBD1 (5 bases). CDR3 size: 13 residues. Germline CDR1 MNHEY, CDR2 SVGAGI. Trimming took off 8 bases at V and 1 base at J, with 11 bases between the two ends. The CDR3 DNA sequence: TGTGCCAGCGGGGGACGGACGAACACTGAAGCTTTCTTT. Its translation is CASGGRTNTEAFF.

A note on this clonotype: One end of the junction does not line up with germline, which may come from a read error. The rearrangement uses TRBV29-1 and TRBJ1-1; no clear D gene. This CDR3 is built from 13 residues. From germline, CDR1 is SQVTM and CDR2 ANQGSEA. CDR3 in DNA: TGCAGCGTTGAACATCCCAGCAATACTGATGCTTTCTTT. Translating it yields CSVEHPSNTDAFF.

The chain combines TRBV20-1 with TRBJ2-7; 9 bases match TRBD1. Per germline, CDR1 DFQATT and CDR2 SNEGSKA (reference sequence). The CDR3 is 12 residues long. V lost 0 bases and J lost 7; bases outside the gene matches: 1. In nucleotides, the CDR3 is TGCAGTGCTAGAGACGACAGGGGGGAGCAGTACTTC. It codes for CSARDDRGEQYF.

By sample share, this clonotype is medium-sized. The chain combines TRBV5-6 with TRBJ2-2; 7 bases fit TRBD1. Germline V gives CDR1 SGHDT, CDR2 YYEEEE. Trimming removed 0 bases from V and 3 bases from J; junction bases left unmatched: 5. The CDR3 sequence is 16 residues long. The CDR3 sequence is CASSLADRFDTGELFF. DNA of the CDR3: TGTGCCAGCAGCTTGGCGGACAGGTTCGACACCGGGGAGCTGTTTTTT.

This clonotype was found once. At one end the junction does not follow the germline gene, possibly because of a read error. This chain connects TRBV20-1 to TRBJ2-1; possible D gene TRBD1, 5 bases. The CDR3 totals 14 residues. Looked up from germline, CDR1 is DFQATT and CDR2 is SNEGSKA (reference sequence). CDR3 DNA: TGCAGTCCTAGAGATGGGGCAGGGCTGTATGAGCGTTTCTTC. Protein product: CSPRDGAGLYERFF.

In DNA form, the CDR3 reads TGTGCCAGCAGCTTGATTAGCGGAGAGTACAATGAGCAGTTCTTC. As protein: CASSLISGEYNEQFF. V usage is TRBV11-3 and J usage is TRBJ2-1; D possibly corresponds to TRBD2 (6 bases). CDR1 and CDR2 from the germline V gene are SGHNT and YENEEA. The length of the CDR3 is 15 residues. The V end lost 3 bases, the J end lost 4 bases, and 13 bases lay between the germline ends. The variable domain in full, completed from reference TRBV11-3 and TRBJ2-1, reads EAGVVQSPRYKIIEKKQPVAFWCNPISGHNTLYWYLQNLGQGPELLIRYENEEAVDDSQLPKDRFSAERLKGVDSTLKIQPAELGDSAVYLCASSLISGEYNEQFFGPGTRLTVL.

V is TRBV13 and J is TRBJ2-1; 8 nucleotides line up with TRBD1. This CDR3 region has 16 residues. Per germline, CDR1 PRHDT and CDR2 FYEKMQ (reference sequence). Germline trimming cut 4 bases from V and 8 bases from J; bases unmatched to any gene: 13. The CDR3 sequence: CASSSPADRASDEQFF. CDR3 coding DNA: TGTGCCAGCAGCTCACCAGCGGACAGGGCTTCGGATGAGCAGTTCTTC.

V is TRBV6-5 and J is TRBJ2-2, with 7 bases that match TRBD1. V gave up 3 bases and J gave up 6 bases; unmatched junction bases: 4. This CDR3 contains 14 residues. Germline-derived CDR1 and CDR2 are MNHEY and SVGAGI. CDR3 protein: CASSYSQGAGELFF. The DNA for the CDR3 is TGTGCCAGCAGTTATAGTCAGGGGGCCGGGGAGCTGTTTTTT.

The rearrangement joins TRBV14 to TRBJ2-2; D is uncertain. Trimming removed 7 bases from V and 5 bases from J, with 17 bases in between. The length of the CDR3 is 15 residues. Germline values: CDR1 SGHDN, CDR2 FVKESK. The CDR3 spells CASTSTVSVTGELFF. DNA of the CDR3: TGTGCCAGCACCTCCACGGTGTCAGTAACCGGGGAGCTGTTTTTT.

The gene calls are TRBV11-2 and TRBJ1-4; D gene uncertain. This CDR3 is built from 13 residues. Germline CDR1 is SGHAT and CDR2 is FQNNGV. V gave up 5 bases and J gave up 8 bases, with 12 bases separating them. DNA for the CDR3: TGTGCCAGCAGCGCCCGCTGGCAAGAAAAACTGTTTTTT. It specifies CASSARWQEKLFF.

V and J are TRBV11-1 and TRBJ1-2, with D maybe TRBD1 (5 bases). V lost 10 bases and J 3 bases, leaving 24 bases between the germline ends. The CDR3 runs to 16 residues. Germline lookup yields CDR1 SGHAT and CDR2 FQDESV (reference sequence). CDR3 region: CAIRDLRHANYYGYTF. The CDR3 DNA sequence: TGTGCCATCAGGGATCTCAGACATGCGAATTACTATGGCTACACCTTC.

This clonotype was seen ten or more times. CDR3 protein: CSARRLAGGKDEQYF. The CDR3, as DNA: TGCAGTGCTAGAAGGTTAGCGGGGGGAAAAGACGAGCAGTACTTC. The rearrangement uses TRBV20-1 and TRBJ2-7; the match to TRBD2 covers 10 bases. V lost 2 bases and J lost 5; bases outside the gene matches: 9. This CDR3 has 15 residues. CDR1 and CDR2 from the germline V gene are DFQATT and SNEGSKA (reference sequence).

The chain couples TRBV20-1 to TRBJ2-5, with TRBD2 identical over 12 bases. The CDR3 contains 16 residues. Losses at the gene ends were 1 base for V and 4 bases for J; bases not matched to a gene: 7. Germline values: CDR1 DFQATT, CDR2 SNEGSKA (reference sequence). CDR3 nucleotides: TGCAGTGCTAGAGGGACTAGCGGGACAGCAATAGAGACCCAGTACTTC. Encoded protein: CSARGTSGTAIETQYF.

V gene TRBV6-1 combines with J gene TRBJ2-7, with 7 nucleotides matching TRBD1. In germline, CDR1 is MNHNS, CDR2 SASEGT. V dropped 6 bases and J dropped 1; count of bases not matched to a gene: 12. The CDR3 length is 16 residues. In DNA form, the CDR3 reads TGTGCCAGCAGGGACCCCGGGACAGAAGCGTCCTACGAGCAGTACGTC. This encodes CASRDPGTEASYEQYV.

The V call is TRBV11-2, the J call TRBJ2-7, with TRBD1 matching over 8 bases. CDR3 length equals 18 residues. Germline V gene sequence: CDR1 SGHAT, CDR2 FQNNGV. Trimming removed 5 bases from V and 9 bases from J; junction bases left unmatched: 24. DNA of the CDR3: TGTGCCAGCAGCACTCTTCAACTGGCAGGGGGCACTATACGGGGGCAGTACTTC. It specifies CASSTLQLAGGTIRGQYF. The variable domain in full, with the rest retrieved from reference TRBV11-2 and TRBJ2-7, is EAGVAQSPRYKIIEKRQSVAFWCNPISGHATLYWYQQILGQGPKLLIQFQNNGVVDDSQLPKDRFSAERLKGVDSTLKIQPAKLEDSAVYLCASSTLQLAGGTIRGQYFGPGTRLTVT.

The chain combines TRBV20-1 with TRBJ2-6; tentatively, D is TRBD1 (5 bases). Germline V gives CDR1 DFQATT, CDR2 SNEGSKA (reference sequence). CDR3 length: 15 residues. V lost 3 bases and J 4 bases, leaving 13 bases between the germline ends. The CDR3 DNA is TGCAGTGCTAGCCATGGGGCGCGCGGGGCCAACGTCCTGACTTTC. Residues: CSASHGARGANVLTF.

The chain carries TRBV20-1 and TRBJ2-1; 8 nucleotides align to TRBD1. Germline V lookup: CDR1 DFQATT, CDR2 SNEGSKA (reference sequence). The CDR3 extends over 14 amino acids. Trimming took 6 bases from V and 7 from J; bases not matched to a gene: 11. The CDR3 spells CSAVLRQGLNEQFF. The CDR3 DNA follows: TGCAGTGCCGTCCTGAGACAGGGGCTGAATGAGCAGTTCTTC.

In this sample, this clonotype turned up a few times. This rearrangement joins TRBV11-2 to TRBJ2-2, with D perhaps matching TRBD1 or TRBD2 (6 bases each). Germline V gene sequence: CDR1 SGHAT, CDR2 FQNNGV. The V and J ends lost 1 base and 3 bases respectively, with 15 bases between them. This CDR3 comprises 17 residues. CDR3 region: CASSLVDTGRYTGELFF. The CDR3 nucleotides are TGTGCCAGCAGCTTAGTGGATACAGGGAGGTACACCGGGGAGCTGTTTTTT.